This entry is about one TCR beta chain. Its antigen is not known. The PCR employed 60 Vbeta primers together with 13 Jbeta primers. The table came from immunoSEQ multiplex PCR; TCRdb's copy has only in-frame clones and leaves some out. The sample yields approximately 100,000 clones, around 80% seen once. The data were obtained in a study of cytomegalovirus exposure and HLA in healthy donors. Study details: Findings of an earlier analysis included roughly 120 million unique TCR beta sequences from some 180 million T cells. Study-level findings and limits: Rare sequences made up most TCRs, while some public TCRs were found in many donors. Testing in vitro showed a few CMV-associated chains specific for CMV antigens. It was about 150 TCR beta chains that were listed as cytomegalovirus-associated.

With 3 bases removed from V and 5 bases from J, the gap between germline ends came to 12 bases. This CDR3 contains 14 residues. The V gene's germline CDR1 is SGDLS and CDR2 YYNGEE. The chain joins TRBV9 to TRBJ2-4; D perhaps matches TRBD1 (6 bases). The specimen sequenced was PBMCs. The sequence came from a woman aged 18-35 years in good health and CMV-seronegative. CDR3 region: CASSARGSENIQYF. Written as DNA, the CDR3 is TGTGCCAGCAGCGCGAGGGGGTCGGAAAACATTCAGTACTTC.